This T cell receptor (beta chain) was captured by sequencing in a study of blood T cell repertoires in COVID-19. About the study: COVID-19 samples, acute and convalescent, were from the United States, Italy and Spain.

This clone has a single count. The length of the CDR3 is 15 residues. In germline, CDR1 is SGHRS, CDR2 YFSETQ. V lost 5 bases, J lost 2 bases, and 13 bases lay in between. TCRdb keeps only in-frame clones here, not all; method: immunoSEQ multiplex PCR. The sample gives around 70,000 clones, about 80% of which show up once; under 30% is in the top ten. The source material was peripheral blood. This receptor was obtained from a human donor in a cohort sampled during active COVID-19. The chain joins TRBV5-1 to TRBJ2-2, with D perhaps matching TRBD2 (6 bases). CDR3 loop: CASSRPGLNTGELFF. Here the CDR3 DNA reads TGCGCCAGCAGTAGACCGGGACTTAACACCGGGGAGCTGTTTTTT. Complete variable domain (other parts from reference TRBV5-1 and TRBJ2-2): KAGVTQTPRYLIKTRGQQVTLSCSPISGHRSVSWYQQTPGQGLQFLFEYFSETQRNKGNFPGRFSGRQFSNSRSEMNVSTLELGDSALYLCASSRPGLNTGELFFGEGSRLTVL.